Shown below are 10 T cell receptor beta chains from a single sample sequenced in a study of blood T cell repertoires in COVID-19. The repertoire was sequenced with immunoSEQ multiplex PCR; TCRdb's copy has only in-frame clones and lacks some. This table has under 150,000 clones, approximately 83% appearing once. The sample was peripheral blood. The receptors shown here come from a woman aged 55-70 years with COVID-19, enrolled during active disease.

This clone showed up just a few times. This CDR3 is CASNLAGETDTQYF. For the CDR3, the DNA is TGTGCCAGCAACCTAGCGGGGGAAACAGATACGCAGTATTTT. V and J are TRBV9 and TRBJ2-3; 10 bases match TRBD2. CDR1 and CDR2 from the germline V gene are SGDLS and YYNGEE. This CDR3 is 14 amino acids long. J lost 3 bases, V lost 6 bases, and 4 bases had no gene match.

V and J are TRBV7-6 and TRBJ1-3; D is possibly TRBD1 (5 bases). The CDR3 is made up of 15 amino acids. V dropped 0 bases and J dropped 1 base, with 7 bases sitting between them. Germline V CDR1 and CDR2: SGHVS, FNYEAQ. CDR3 in amino acids: CASSLAAGSGNTIYF. Here the CDR3 DNA reads TGTGCCAGCAGCTTAGCGGCAGGGTCTGGAAACACCATATATTTT.

The genes are TRBV7-9 and TRBJ1-5, with D perhaps matching TRBD1 (5 bases). The CDR3 is 13 amino acids. V was cut by 3 bases and J by 5 bases, with 8 bases left in between. The germline CDR1 and CDR2 sequences are SEHNR and FQNEAQ (reference sequence). The DNA for the CDR3 is TGTGCCAGCAGCTTCGGGGGGGATCAGCCCCAGCATTTT. It encodes CASSFGGDQPQHF.

The chain employs TRBV3-1 (or the pseudogene TRBV3-2) and TRBJ2-7, with no clear D. The V end was cut by 1 base, the J end by 4 bases, with 8 bases between. The CDR3 runs 13 residues. Per the germline V gene, CDR1 is LGHDT and CDR2 is YNNKEL (reference sequence). The CDR3 sequence: CASSQGSRYEQYF. The CDR3 DNA reads as TGTGCCAGCAGCCAAGGTAGCAGATACGAGCAGTACTTC.

V and J are TRBV5-1 and TRBJ1-4; the match to TRBD1 covers 10 bases. J gave up 6 bases and V 5 bases, and 4 bases lay outside the gene matches. The CDR3 consists of 14 residues. Per germline, CDR1 SGHRS and CDR2 YFSETQ. In nucleotides, the CDR3 is TGCGCCAGCAGTCGACAGGGGGCGGATGAAAAACTGTTTTTT. As protein: CASSRQGADEKLFF.

The gene calls are TRBV29-1 and TRBJ1-1; 12 bases are a match to TRBD1. V lost 2 bases and J lost 9; bases outside the gene matches: 10. CDR1 and CDR2 (germline): SQVTM, ANQGSEA. The CDR3 contains 15 residues. CDR3 loop: CSVEKRGTGGGKAFF. CDR3 in DNA: TGCAGCGTTGAAAAAAGGGGGACAGGGGGCGGGAAAGCTTTCTTT.

This chain links TRBV3-1 (or the pseudogene TRBV3-2) with TRBJ1-5; D call uncertain. The V end lost 0 bases, the J end lost 4 bases, and 7 bases lay between the germline ends. Per germline, CDR1 LGHDT and CDR2 YNNKEL (reference sequence). The CDR3 loop spans 14 amino acids. CDR3 region: CASSQDFRNQPQHF. CDR3 sequence (DNA): TGTGCCAGCAGCCAAGATTTCCGGAATCAGCCCCAGCATTTT.

A few counts support this clone. As DNA, the CDR3 is TGTGCCAGCAGCCAACTACCCCCCGGGGGGGTTAGCTCCTACAATGAGCAGTTCTTC. It is translated as CASSQLPPGGVSSYNEQFF. This rearrangement joins TRBV3-1 (or the pseudogene TRBV3-2) to TRBJ2-1, with 8 bases that match TRBD2. The CDR3 is 19 residues long. The J segment lost 0 bases and the V segment lost 2 bases, leaving 12 bases of the junction unmatched. Germline V lookup: CDR1 LGHDT, CDR2 YNNKEL (reference sequence).

J is TRBJ2-7 and V is TRBV6-5; TRBD1 agrees at 8 bases. The trim removed 2 bases at V and 0 bases at J, leaving 3 bases unmatched. This CDR3 has 15 amino acids. Germline values: CDR1 MNHEY, CDR2 SVGAGI. CDR3 in DNA: TGTGCCAGCAGTTACGGTACAGGGGGCTCCTACGAGCAGTACTTC. Translating gives CASSYGTGGSYEQYF.

This rearrangement joins TRBV24-1 to TRBJ1-2; 10 nucleotides align to TRBD1. The CDR3 runs 15 residues. After removal of 4 bases from V and 4 bases from J, the junction contained 5 bases not matched to a gene. Per the germline V gene, CDR1 is KGHDR and CDR2 is SFDVKD. The CDR3 nucleotides read TGTGCCACCAGTGACCGGGACAGGGGATTCTATGGCTACACCTTC. This codes for CATSDRDRGFYGYTF.